These T cell receptor beta chains were read from a single sample in a study of technical replicates of blood from a few donors. TCRdb's table, derived via immunoSEQ multiplex PCR, lists solely in-frame clones and lacks some. The sample lists 75,000 to 100,000 clones; approximately 94% were seen once. The specimen was T cells isolated from PBMCs. The source of these receptors is a human donor in good health. Both conserved end residues are part of each CDR3. Expanded clones are given a class, and other clones once, few, many or no size at all.

clone_size	v_call	cdr3_length	j_call	cdr3_aa
once	TRBV28	14	TRBJ2-7	CASSRQGPSYEQYF
NA	TRBV20-1	11	TRBJ2-1	CSASRGNEQFF
NA	TRBV11-3	14	TRBJ1-1	CASSPRQGITEAFF
NA	TRBV10-3	14	TRBJ1-4	CAMSKTGQGEKLFF
NA	TRBV7-8	17	TRBJ1-2	CASSLEGRGWISAGYTF
NA	TRBV6-1	15	TRBJ1-6	CASMLGGPGNSPLHF
NA	TRBV7-6	13	TRBJ1-3	CASSTGPGNTIYF
NA	TRBV5-1	15	TRBJ2-2	CASSLTRPYTGELFF
few	TRBV19	13	TRBJ1-1	CASQTGVYTEAFF
NA	TRBV2	14	TRBJ2-7	CASSGTGSTYEQYF
NA	TRBV10-3	15	TRBJ2-3	CAISAGLAGTDTQYF
NA	TRBV27	13	TRBJ2-7	CASWGGTAYEQYF
NA	TRBV6-5	14	TRBJ2-2	CASSYSVGNGELFF
NA	TRBV29-1	13	TRBJ1-1	CSVQWNSNTEAFF
NA	TRBV6-5	12	TRBJ2-3	CASSYPGDTQYF
NA	TRBV7-3	16	TRBJ2-1	CASRERGGYTYNEQFF
NA	TRBV19	17	TRBJ1-2	CASSTDLFVRLNYGYTF
NA	TRBV19	14	TRBJ1-5	CASRGTGSNQPQHF
once	TRBV29-1	18	TRBJ2-1	CSVESGLAGIPFYNEQFF
NA	TRBV27	14	TRBJ1-1	CASSLDRGETEAFF
NA	TRBV6-5	16	TRBJ2-7	CASSYGLAGDQGEQYF
NA	TRBV10-3	14	TRBJ2-3	CAISERDFSDTQYF
NA	TRBV19	14	TRBJ2-2	CASSPARGRGELFF
NA	TRBV4-2	18	TRBJ1-1	CASSQDLAGYRGDTEAFF
NA	TRBV4-2	13	TRBJ1-1	CASSQGANTEAFF
NA	TRBV5-6	15	TRBJ1-4	CASSLTGGEGEKLFF
once	TRBV9	16	TRBJ1-4	CASSVQGGLGREKLFF
NA	TRBV30	12	TRBJ1-1	CAWLTGNTEAFF
NA	TRBV15	18	TRBJ1-4	CATSRALTGGSTNEKLFF
NA	TRBV6-5	13	TRBJ2-7	CASMTSGAYEQYF
NA	TRBV9	14	TRBJ1-6	CASSVAGGGTPLHF
NA	TRBV13	14	TRBJ2-3	CASSLAGGPEAQYF
NA	TRBV4-1	15	TRBJ1-5	CASSQGEVSNQPQHF
NA	TRBV7-7	15	TRBJ2-1	CASSPKASGHNEQFF
few	TRBV27	14	TRBJ1-2	CASSSTQGARGYTF
NA	TRBV7-9	16	TRBJ2-1	CASRSPLAGAPNEQFF
NA	TRBV7-2	16	TRBJ1-2	CASSLWDRGPNYGYTF
once	TRBV6-5	16	TRBJ1-3	CASSYSEQGQRNTIYF
NA	TRBV9	14	TRBJ2-2	CASSVVGSGRELFF
once	TRBV27	12	TRBJ1-6	CASRGDASPLHF
NA	TRBV6-6	14	TRBJ2-3	CASRGEEGVNTQYF
NA	TRBV5-4	15	TRBJ2-3	CASSPSPGITDTQYF
NA	TRBV11-3	15	TRBJ1-2	CASSLDRWGDYGYTF
NA	TRBV6-4	17	TRBJ2-5	CARQASQGVDPEETQYF
NA	TRBV9	14	TRBJ1-1	CASSLTALNTEAFF
NA	TRBV19	15	TRBJ2-7	CASSIRTSGLYEQYF
NA	TRBV27	16	TRBJ2-6	CASRFTGGAGANVLTF
NA	TRBV27	16	TRBJ2-1	CASSLWVAGGPPEQFF